This T cell receptor (beta chain) was identified in a study of blood T cell repertoires in COVID-19. Study context: T cells, B-cell-depleted T cells, or PBMCs provided the cDNA or gDNA that served as material.

Germline V lookup: CDR1 MDHEN, CDR2 SYDVKM. This CDR3 has 15 amino acids. V dropped 5 bases and J dropped 4; count of bases not matched to a gene: 5. Methods used by the authors: For nucleated cells, counts were estimated from reference gene primer amplification. Only in-frame clones appear in the TCRdb table, and some are missing; sequencing was by immunoSEQ multiplex PCR. That table furnishes V, J and clone size, whereas the DNA furnished D and trimming. The sample lists about 360,000 clones, around nine tenths occurring once. The V gene is TRBV28, the J gene TRBJ2-1, with 10 bases fitting TRBD2. The sequenced material came from peripheral blood. The clonotype originates from a human donor in a cohort sampled during active COVID-19. The CDR3 sequence is CASSPRTSGYNEQFF. CDR3 coding DNA: TGTGCCAGCAGTCCTAGGACTAGCGGATACAATGAGCAGTTCTTC.